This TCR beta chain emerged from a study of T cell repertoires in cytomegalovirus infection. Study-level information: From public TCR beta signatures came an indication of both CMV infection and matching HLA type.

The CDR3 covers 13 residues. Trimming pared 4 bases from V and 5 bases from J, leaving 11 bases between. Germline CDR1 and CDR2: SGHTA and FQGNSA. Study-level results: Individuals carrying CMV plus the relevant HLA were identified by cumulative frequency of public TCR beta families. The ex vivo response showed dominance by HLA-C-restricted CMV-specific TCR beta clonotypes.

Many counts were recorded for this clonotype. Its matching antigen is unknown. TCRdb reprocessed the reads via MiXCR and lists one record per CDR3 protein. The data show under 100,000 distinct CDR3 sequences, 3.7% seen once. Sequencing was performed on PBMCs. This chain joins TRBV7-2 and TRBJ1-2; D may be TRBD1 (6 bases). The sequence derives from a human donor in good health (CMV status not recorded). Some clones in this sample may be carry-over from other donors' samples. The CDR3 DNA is TGTGCCAGCAGCTCCAGAGGGGGGTATGGCTACACCTTC. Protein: CASSSRGGYGYTF.